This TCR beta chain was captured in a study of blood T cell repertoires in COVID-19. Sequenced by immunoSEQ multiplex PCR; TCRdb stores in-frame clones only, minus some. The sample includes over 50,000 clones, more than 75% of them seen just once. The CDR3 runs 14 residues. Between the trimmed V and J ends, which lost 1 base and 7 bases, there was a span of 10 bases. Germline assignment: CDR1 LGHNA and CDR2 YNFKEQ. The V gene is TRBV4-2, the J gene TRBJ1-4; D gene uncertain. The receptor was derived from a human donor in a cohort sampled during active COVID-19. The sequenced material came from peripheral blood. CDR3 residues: CASSQGASSEKLFF. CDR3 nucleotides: TGTGCCAGCAGCCAAGGGGCATCAAGTGAAAAACTGTTTTTT.